Each of the 5 T cell receptor beta chains below was sequenced from the same sample in a study of T cell repertoires in cytomegalovirus infection. A single record per CDR3 protein comes from TCRdb applying MiXCR to the reads. The data contain about 570,000 distinct CDR3 sequences, roughly 43% of them singletons. No antigens are known for them. The starting material was cultured PBMCs, obtained from culture after CMV antigen stimulation. These receptor sequences come from a human donor in good health (CMV status not recorded). Some clones in this sample may be carry-over from other donors' samples.

V is TRBV7-6 and J is TRBJ2-2, with 12 bases identical to TRBD2. This CDR3 has 18 residues. J gave up 6 bases and V 2 bases, and 10 bases lay outside the gene matches. CDR1 is SGHVS and CDR2 is FNYEAQ in the germline V gene. The CDR3 reads CASSLMLAGGPSPGELFF. Here the CDR3 DNA reads TGTGCCAGCAGCTTAATGCTAGCGGGAGGGCCTTCCCCCGGGGAGCTGTTTTTT. The whole variable domain, filled in from reference TRBV7-6 and TRBJ2-2, reads GAGVSQSPRYKVTKRGQDVALRCDPISGHVSLYWYRQALGQGPEFLTYFNYEAQQDKSGLPNDRFSAERPEGSISTLTIQRTEQRDSAMYRCASSLMLAGGPSPGELFFGEGSRLTVL.

The rearrangement uses TRBV20-1 and TRBJ2-1, with 10 bases fitting TRBD2. Germline V gene sequence: CDR1 DFQATT, CDR2 SNEGSKA (reference sequence). This CDR3 is built from 16 residues. Trimming removed 0 bases from V and 12 bases from J; junction bases left unmatched: 14. CDR3 amino acids: CSARDFLASGSGGQFF. CDR3 DNA: TGCAGTGCTAGAGATTTTTTGGCTAGCGGGAGCGGGGGGCAGTTCTTC.

V usage is TRBV15 and J usage is TRBJ2-7; tentatively, D is TRBD1 (6 bases). Trimming pared 4 bases from V and 3 bases from J, leaving 10 bases between. The CDR3 is 13 residues long. Germline CDR1 reads LNHNV; CDR2 reads YYDKDF (reference sequence). For the CDR3, the DNA is TGTGCCACCAGCACCAACAGGGACTACGAGCAGTACTTC. Translating it yields CATSTNRDYEQYF.

This clonotype was detected once. The gene calls are TRBV9 and TRBJ2-7, with TRBD1 matching 7 bases. V lost 4 bases, J lost 3 bases, and 10 bases stayed unmatched. The CDR3 totals 15 residues. The germline gives CDR1 SGDLS, CDR2 YYNGEE. CDR3 loop: CASSKSRTGLYEQYF. As DNA, the CDR3 is TGTGCCAGCAGCAAGAGCAGGACAGGACTCTACGAGCAGTACTTC.

This clonotype was detected a few times. This chain joins TRBV7-8 and TRBJ1-4; D not resolved. The ends were cut back, 1 base at V and 8 bases at J, with 8 bases in the middle. Germline V gives CDR1 SGHVS, CDR2 FQNEAQ. CDR3 length equals 13 residues. The DNA of the CDR3 is TGTGCCAGCAGCTTAGGGGTTTTGGAAAAACTGTTTTTT. It translates to CASSLGVLEKLFF.